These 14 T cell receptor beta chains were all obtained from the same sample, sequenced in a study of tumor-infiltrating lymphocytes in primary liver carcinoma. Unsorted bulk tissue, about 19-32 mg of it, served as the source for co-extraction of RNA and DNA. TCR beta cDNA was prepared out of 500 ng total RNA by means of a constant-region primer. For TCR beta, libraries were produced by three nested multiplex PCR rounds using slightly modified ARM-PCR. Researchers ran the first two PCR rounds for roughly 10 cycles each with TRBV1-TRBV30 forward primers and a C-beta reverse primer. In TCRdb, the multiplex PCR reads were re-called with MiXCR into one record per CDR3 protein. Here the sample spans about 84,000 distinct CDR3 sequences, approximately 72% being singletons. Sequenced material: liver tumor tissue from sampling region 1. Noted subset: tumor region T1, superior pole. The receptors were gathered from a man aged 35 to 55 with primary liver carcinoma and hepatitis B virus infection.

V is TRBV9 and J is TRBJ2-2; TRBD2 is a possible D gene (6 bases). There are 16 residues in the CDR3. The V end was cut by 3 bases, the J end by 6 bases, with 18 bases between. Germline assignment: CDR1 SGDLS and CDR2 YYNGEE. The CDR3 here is CASSGGSPSGAGELFF. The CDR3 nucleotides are TGTGCCAGCAGCGGTGGGTCACCCTCGGGGGCCGGGGAGCTGTTTTTT.

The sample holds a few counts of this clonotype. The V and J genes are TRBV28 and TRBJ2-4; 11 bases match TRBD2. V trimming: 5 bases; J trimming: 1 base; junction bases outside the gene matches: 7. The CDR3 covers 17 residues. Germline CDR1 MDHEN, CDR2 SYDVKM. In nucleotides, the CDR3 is TGTGCCAGCAGTGCCCTTAGCGGGAGGGCGGCCAAAAACATTCAGTACTTC. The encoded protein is CASSALSGRAAKNIQYF.

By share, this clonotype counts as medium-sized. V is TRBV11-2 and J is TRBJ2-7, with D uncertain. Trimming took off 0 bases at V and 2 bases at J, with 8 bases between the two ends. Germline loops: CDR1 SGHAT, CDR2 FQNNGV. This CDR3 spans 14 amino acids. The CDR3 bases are TGTGCCAGCAGCTTAGACTGGGTTCCCTACGAGCAGTACTTC. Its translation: CASSLDWVPYEQYF.

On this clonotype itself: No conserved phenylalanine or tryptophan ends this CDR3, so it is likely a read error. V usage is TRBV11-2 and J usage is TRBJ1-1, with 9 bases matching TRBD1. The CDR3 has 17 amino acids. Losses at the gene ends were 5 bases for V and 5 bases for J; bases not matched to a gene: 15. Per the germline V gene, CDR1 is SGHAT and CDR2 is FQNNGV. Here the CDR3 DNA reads TGTGCCAGCAGCCGAGTGGGTGGACAGGGGTTCGGTACTGAAGCTTTCCTT. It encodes CASSRVGGQGFGTEAFL.

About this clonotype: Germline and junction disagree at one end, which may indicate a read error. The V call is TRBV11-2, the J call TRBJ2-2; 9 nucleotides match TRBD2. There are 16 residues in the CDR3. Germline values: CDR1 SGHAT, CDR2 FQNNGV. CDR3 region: CASSAPGLANIGELFF. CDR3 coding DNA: TGTGCCAGCAGCGCCCCGGGACTAGCAAACATCGGGGAGCTGTTTTTT.

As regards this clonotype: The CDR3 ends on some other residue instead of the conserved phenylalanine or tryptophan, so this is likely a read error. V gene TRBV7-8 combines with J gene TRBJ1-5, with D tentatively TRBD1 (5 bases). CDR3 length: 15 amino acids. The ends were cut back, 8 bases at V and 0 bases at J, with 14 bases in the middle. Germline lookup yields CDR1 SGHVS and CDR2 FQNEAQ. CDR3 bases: TGTGCCAGCTCTGGGGGTAGCTATAGCAATCAGCCCCAGCATTCT. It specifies CASSGGSYSNQPQHS.

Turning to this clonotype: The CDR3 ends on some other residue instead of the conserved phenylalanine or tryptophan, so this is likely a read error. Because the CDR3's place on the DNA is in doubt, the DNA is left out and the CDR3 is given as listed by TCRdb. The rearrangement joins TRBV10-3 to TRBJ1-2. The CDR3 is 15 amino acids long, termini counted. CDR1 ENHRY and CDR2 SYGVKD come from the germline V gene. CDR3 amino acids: CAIGDVLGWSYGHTL.

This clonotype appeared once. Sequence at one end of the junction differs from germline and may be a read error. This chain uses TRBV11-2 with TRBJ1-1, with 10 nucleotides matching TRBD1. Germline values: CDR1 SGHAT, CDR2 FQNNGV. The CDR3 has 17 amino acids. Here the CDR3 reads CPSSRMEGQGFGTEAFF. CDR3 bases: TGTCCCAGCAGCCGGATGGAGGGACAGGGGTTCGGCACTGAAGCTTTCTTT.

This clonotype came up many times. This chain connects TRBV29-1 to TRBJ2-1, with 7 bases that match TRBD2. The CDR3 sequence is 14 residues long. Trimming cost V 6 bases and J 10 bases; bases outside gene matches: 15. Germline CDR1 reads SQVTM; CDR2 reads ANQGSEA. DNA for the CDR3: TGCAGCGTCGCCCGAACGCTAGCGGAAAGCGAGCAGTTCTTC. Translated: CSVARTLAESEQFF.

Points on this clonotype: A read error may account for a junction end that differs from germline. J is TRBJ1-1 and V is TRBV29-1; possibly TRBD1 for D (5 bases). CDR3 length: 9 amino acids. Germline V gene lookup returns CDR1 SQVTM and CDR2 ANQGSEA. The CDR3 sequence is CSVGQGAFF. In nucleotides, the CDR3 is TGTAGCGTTGGACAAGGAGCTTTCTTT.

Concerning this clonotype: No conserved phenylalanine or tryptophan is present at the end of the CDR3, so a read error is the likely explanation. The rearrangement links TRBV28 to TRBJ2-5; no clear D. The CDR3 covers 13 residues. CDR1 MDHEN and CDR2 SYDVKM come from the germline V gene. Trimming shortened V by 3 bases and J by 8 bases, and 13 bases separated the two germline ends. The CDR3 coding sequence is TGTGCCAGCAGTTTCCCAGCCCCCGGCACCCAGTACATC. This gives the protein CASSFPAPGTQYI.

The CDR3 coding sequence is TGTGCCAGCAGCTTATCATGGGGAGATACGCAGTATTTT. As protein: CASSLSWGDTQYF. The chain is built from TRBV11-2 and TRBJ2-3; D unresolved. Germline-derived CDR1 and CDR2 are SGHAT and FQNNGV. The CDR3 extends over 13 amino acids. The V end lost 2 bases, the J end lost 5 bases, and 8 bases lay between the germline ends. The variable domain in full, with the rest retrieved from reference TRBV11-2 and TRBJ2-3, is EAGVAQSPRYKIIEKRQSVAFWCNPISGHATLYWYQQILGQGPKLLIQFQNNGVVDDSQLPKDRFSAERLKGVDSTLKIQPAKLEDSAVYLCASSLSWGDTQYFGPGTRLTVL.

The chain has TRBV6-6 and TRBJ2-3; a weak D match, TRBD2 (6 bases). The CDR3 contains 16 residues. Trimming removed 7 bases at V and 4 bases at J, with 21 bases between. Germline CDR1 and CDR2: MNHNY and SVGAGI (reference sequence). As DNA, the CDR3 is TGTGCCAGCACCTCCTCATGGGTGGGAGGAGCAGATACGCAGTATTTT. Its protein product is CASTSSWVGGADTQYF.

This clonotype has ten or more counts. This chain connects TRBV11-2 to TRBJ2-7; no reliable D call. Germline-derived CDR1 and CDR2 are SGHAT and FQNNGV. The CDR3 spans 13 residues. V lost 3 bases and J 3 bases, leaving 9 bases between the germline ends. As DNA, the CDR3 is TGTGCCAGCAGCTTTGGCCAGCTCTACGAGCAGTACTTC. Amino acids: CASSFGQLYEQYF.